This TCR beta chain was profiled in a study of cytomegalovirus exposure and HLA in healthy donors. Whole-study results and caveats: For TCR beta chains, V- and J-gene trimming was later linked to a missense DCLRE1C variant.

Germline assignment: CDR1 LGHNA and CDR2 YSLEER. The CDR3 is made up of 17 amino acids. V was pared by 1 base and J by 1 base, with 5 bases of the junction left unmatched. Concerning this clone itself: Its antigen is currently unknown.

Primers for the PCR totalled 60 Vbeta and 13 Jbeta. This table comes from immunoSEQ multiplex PCR, and its TCRdb copy is limited to in-frame clones, with some not included. The sample has approximately 76,000 clones, 65% to 75% seen once. The gene calls are TRBV4-3 and TRBJ2-2; 8 nucleotides align to TRBD2. The origin of this receptor is a woman aged 40 to 49 in good health and CMV-seropositive. Sequencing input: PBMCs. CDR3 DNA: TGCGCCAGCAGCCAAGCTAAAACTAGCGGGAACACCGGGGAGCTGTTTTTT. This sequence encodes CASSQAKTSGNTGELFF.